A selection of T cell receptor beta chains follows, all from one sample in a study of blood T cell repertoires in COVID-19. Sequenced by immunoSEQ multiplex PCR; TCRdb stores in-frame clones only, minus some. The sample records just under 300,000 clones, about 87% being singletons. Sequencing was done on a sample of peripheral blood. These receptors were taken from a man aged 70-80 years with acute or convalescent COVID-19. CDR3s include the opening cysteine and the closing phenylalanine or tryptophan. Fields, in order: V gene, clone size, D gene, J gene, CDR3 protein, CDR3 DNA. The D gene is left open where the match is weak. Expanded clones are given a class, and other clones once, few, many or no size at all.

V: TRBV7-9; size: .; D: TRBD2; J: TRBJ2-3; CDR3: CASSLDGRLAGAGTDTQYF; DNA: TGTGCCAGCAGCTTGGACGGCAGACTAGCGGGAGCGGGCACAGATACGCAGTATTTT
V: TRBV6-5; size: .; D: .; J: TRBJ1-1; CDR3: CASSSSRGNTEAFF; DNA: TGTGCCAGCAGTTCCTCGCGGGGGAACACTGAAGCTTTCTTT
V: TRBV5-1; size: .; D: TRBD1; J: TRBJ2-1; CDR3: CASSYSQGANEQFF; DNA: TGCGCCAGCAGCTACTCACAGGGGGCCAATGAGCAGTTCTTC
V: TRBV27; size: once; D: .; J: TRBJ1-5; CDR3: CASSLSQGRNQPQHF; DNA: TGTGCCAGCAGTTTATCACAGGGCCGCAATCAGCCCCAGCATTTT
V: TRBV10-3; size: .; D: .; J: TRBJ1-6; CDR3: CAFIGRQRATSYNSPLHF; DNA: TGTGCCTTCATCGGCAGACAGCGAGCCACCTCCTATAATTCACCCCTCCACTTT
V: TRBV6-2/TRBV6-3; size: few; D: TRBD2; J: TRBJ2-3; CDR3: CASSLGLWAGTQYF; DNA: TGTGCCAGCAGTTTGGGACTATGGGCGGGTACGCAGTATTTT
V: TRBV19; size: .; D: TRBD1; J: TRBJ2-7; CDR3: CASSTGTANAYEQYF; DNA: TGTGCCAGTAGTACCGGGACAGCGAATGCCTACGAGCAGTACTTC
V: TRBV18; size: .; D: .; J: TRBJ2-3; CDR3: CASSPTSTDTQYF; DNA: TGTGCCAGCTCCCCTACTAGCACAGATACGCAGTATTTT
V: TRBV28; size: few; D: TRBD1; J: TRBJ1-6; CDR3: CASSLDRGLVSPLHF; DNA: TGTGCCAGCAGCTTGGACAGGGGGCTGGTTTCACCCCTCCACTTT
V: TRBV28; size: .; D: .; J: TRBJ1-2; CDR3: CASSFQGSGYTF; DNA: TGTGCCAGCAGTTTTCAGGGGTCTGGCTACACCTTC
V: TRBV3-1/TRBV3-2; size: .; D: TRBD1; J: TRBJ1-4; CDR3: CASSTRQGSNEKLFF; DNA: TGTGCCAGCAGCACCCGACAGGGATCTAATGAAAAACTGTTTTTT
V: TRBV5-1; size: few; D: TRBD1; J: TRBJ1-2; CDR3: CASSLWDRGGHGYTF; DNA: TGCGCCAGCAGCTTGTGGGACAGGGGTGGCCATGGCTACACCTTC
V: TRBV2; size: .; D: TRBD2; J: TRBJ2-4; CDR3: CASSEGGTSGPSKNIQYF; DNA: TGTGCCAGCAGTGAAGGTGGGACTAGCGGACCGTCGAAAAACATTCAGTACTTC
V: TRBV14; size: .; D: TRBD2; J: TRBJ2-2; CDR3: CASSQERLNGAERESGITGELFF; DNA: TGTGCCAGCAGCCAAGAGAGACTGAACGGGGCTGAGCGGGAGTCTGGTATTACCGGGGAGCTGTTTTTT
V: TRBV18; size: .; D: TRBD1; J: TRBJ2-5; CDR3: CASSPTTGGQETQYF; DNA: TGTGCCAGCTCACCAACCACAGGGGGTCAAGAGACCCAGTACTTC